One and the same sample provided the 9 T cell receptor beta chains below, sequenced in a study of T cell repertoires in cytomegalovirus infection. These TCRs' antigens remain unknown. TCRdb fed the reads into MiXCR, producing one record per CDR3 protein. The sample gives around 25,000 distinct CDR3 sequences, under 20% of which show up once; approximately 80% is in the top ten. The source was CD8+ T cells from cultured PBMCs, collected from culture after CMV antigen stimulation. Source of these receptors: a human donor in good health (CMV status not recorded). Some clones in this sample may be carry-over from other donors' samples.

This clonotype was found a few times. The chain employs TRBV7-9 and TRBJ1-2; 8 nucleotides align to TRBD1. Looked up from germline, CDR1 is SEHNR and CDR2 is FQNEAQ (reference sequence). With 5 bases clipped from V and 1 base from J, the junction kept 6 bases outside the gene matches. The CDR3 runs to 15 residues. The CDR3 nucleotides read TGTGCCAGCAGCCCAGCACAGGGGGTTAACTATGGCTACACCTTC. Translating it yields CASSPAQGVNYGYTF.

This clonotype was picked up a small number of times. The chain has TRBV12-3 or TRBV12-4 and TRBJ1-4; TRBD1 is a possible D gene (5 bases). V lost 8 bases to trimming and J lost 4 bases, with 14 bases between them. The CDR3 has 14 residues. In DNA, the CDR3 is TGTGCCAGCCGCCGGGGGGGGAATAATGAAAAACTGTTTTTT. Translation: CASRRGGNNEKLFF.

This clonotype occurred a few times. This chain uses TRBV6-6 with TRBJ2-7; possibly TRBD2 for D (7 bases). The CDR3 is 17 residues long. The germline V gene encodes CDR1 MNHNY and CDR2 SVGAGI (reference sequence). The V and J ends lost 3 bases and 5 bases respectively, with 23 bases between them. CDR3 amino acids: CASSYKRGGAGFHEQYF. The CDR3 nucleotides are TGTGCCAGCAGTTATAAAAGGGGGGGAGCGGGCTTCCACGAGCAGTACTTC.

The sample holds many counts of this clonotype. The chain uses TRBV27 and TRBJ1-2; 8 bases are a match to TRBD1. Unmatched junction bases numbered 9, after V lost 5 bases and J lost 1 base. The CDR3 extends over 16 amino acids. CDR1 MNHEY and CDR2 SMNVEV come from the germline V gene (reference sequence). The CDR3 sequence: CASSPRTGLLNYGYTF. CDR3 bases: TGTGCCAGCAGTCCAAGGACAGGGCTACTTAACTATGGCTACACCTTC.

This chain links TRBV19 with TRBJ2-5; TRBD1 agrees at 7 bases. Germline CDR1 LNHDA, CDR2 SQIVND (reference sequence). Trimming took 3 bases from V and 7 from J; bases not matched to a gene: 5. CDR3 length: 13 residues. CDR3 coding DNA: TGTGCCAGTAGTATCAAGGGGGCGGCGACCCAGTACTTC. Amino acid sequence: CASSIKGAATQYF.

In this sample, this clonotype turned up a few times. This chain uses TRBV7-6 with TRBJ2-1; tentative D call: TRBD2 (6 bases). This CDR3 is 17 amino acids long. Germline loops: CDR1 SGHVS, CDR2 FNYEAQ. Trimming stripped 2 bases from V and 0 bases from J, with 14 bases between. This CDR3 reads CASSLSLGSGSYNEQFF. The CDR3 region has the DNA TGTGCCAGCAGCTTATCCCTCGGGAGTGGCTCCTACAATGAGCAGTTCTTC.

The CDR3 is CASSPTPGRFGYTF. CDR3 DNA sequence: TGTGCCAGCAGCCCCACGCCGGGCCGTTTCGGCTACACCTTC. This sequence joins TRBV5-6 and TRBJ1-2; D is uncertain. The V end was cut by 4 bases, the J end by 8 bases, with 18 bases between. This CDR3 comprises 14 residues. The germline gives CDR1 SGHDT, CDR2 YYEEEE.

This clonotype has a handful of counts. This rearrangement joins TRBV7-9 to TRBJ2-1; TRBD2 aligns across 8 bases. The length of the CDR3 is 13 residues. Germline V lookup: CDR1 SEHNR, CDR2 FQNEAQ (reference sequence). V lost 3 bases and J lost 8; bases outside the gene matches: 3. CDR3 bases: TGTGCCAGCAGCTTGGGACTAGTGGATGAGCAGTTCTTC. Translation gives CASSLGLVDEQFF.

This clonotype was recorded at least ten times. The chain uses TRBV7-2 and TRBJ2-3, with D uncertain. Germline V gene lookup returns CDR1 SGHTA and CDR2 FQGNSA. The CDR3 has 17 residues. Trimming took off 2 bases at V and 6 bases at J, with 21 bases between the two ends. CDR3 sequence: CASSLMGVRSGSDTQYF. The DNA of the CDR3 is TGTGCCAGCAGCTTAATGGGCGTGCGGTCTGGCTCGGATACGCAGTATTTT. The whole variable domain, remainder taken from reference TRBV7-2 and TRBJ2-3, is GAGVSQSPSNKVTEKGKDVELRCDPISGHTALYWYRQSLGQGLEFLIYFQGNSAPDKSGLPSDRFSAERTGGSVSTLTIQRTQQEDSAVYLCASSLMGVRSGSDTQYFGPGTRLTVL.